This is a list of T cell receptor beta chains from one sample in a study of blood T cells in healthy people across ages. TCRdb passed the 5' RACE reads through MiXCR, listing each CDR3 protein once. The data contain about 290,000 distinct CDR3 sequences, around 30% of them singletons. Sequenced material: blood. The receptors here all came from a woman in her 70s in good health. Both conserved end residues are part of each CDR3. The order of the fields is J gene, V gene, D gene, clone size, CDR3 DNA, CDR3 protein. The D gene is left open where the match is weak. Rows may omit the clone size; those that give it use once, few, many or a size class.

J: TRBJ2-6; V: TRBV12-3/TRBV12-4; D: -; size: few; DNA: TGTGCCAGCAGTTTAAAGGCTTCCGTAGCGCGTGGTGATTCTGGGGCCAACGTCCTGACTTTC; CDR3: CASSLKASVARGDSGANVLTF
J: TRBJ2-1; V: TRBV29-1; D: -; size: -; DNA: TGCAGCATTTGGGAGCCCCCTTACAATGAGCAGTTCTTC; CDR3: CSIWEPPYNEQFF
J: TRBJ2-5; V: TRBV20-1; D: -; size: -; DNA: TGCAGTGCTAGGGAAGGAGGGTTGGAGACCCAGTACTTC; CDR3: CSAREGGLETQYF
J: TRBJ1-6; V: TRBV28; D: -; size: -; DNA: TGTGCCAGTCACACCCTTGGAAGGACTTCACCCCTCCACTTT; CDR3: CASHTLGRTSPLHF
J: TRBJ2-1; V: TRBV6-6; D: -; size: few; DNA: TGTGCCAGCAGTTATCAAGCCAGGTCGAGATCCTACAATGAGCAGTTCTTC; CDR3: CASSYQARSRSYNEQFF
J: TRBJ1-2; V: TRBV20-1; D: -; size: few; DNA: TGCAGTGCTCCGGACACGTCTAACTATGGCTACACCTTC; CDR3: CSAPDTSNYGYTF
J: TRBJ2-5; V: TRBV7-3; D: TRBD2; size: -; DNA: TGTGCCAGCAGCTTAGACGCGGGAGTAGAGACCCAGTACTTC; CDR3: CASSLDAGVETQYF
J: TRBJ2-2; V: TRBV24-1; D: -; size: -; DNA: TGTGCCACCAAAGGGGCGAACACCGGGGAGCTGTTTTTT; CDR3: CATKGANTGELFF
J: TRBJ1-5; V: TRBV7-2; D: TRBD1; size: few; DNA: TGTGCCAGCAGCTTGCCAGGGGGCAGGCCCCAGCATTTT; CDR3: CASSLPGGRPQHF
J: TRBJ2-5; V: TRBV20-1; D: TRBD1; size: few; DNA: TGCAGTGCACTTACGACAGGGGGCCCACAAGAGACCCAGTACTTC; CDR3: CSALTTGGPQETQYF
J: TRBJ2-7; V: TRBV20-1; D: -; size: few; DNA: TGCAGTGCTAGAGGTATACCTTCCTACGAGCAGTACTTC; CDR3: CSARGIPSYEQYF
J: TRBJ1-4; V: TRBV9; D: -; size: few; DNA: TGTGCCAGCAGCTCCGACAGGCGATCTAATGAAAAACTGTTTTTT; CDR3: CASSSDRRSNEKLFF
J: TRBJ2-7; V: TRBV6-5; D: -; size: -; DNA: TGTGCCAGCAGTTACATGGGGGGATCCTACGAGCAGTACTTC; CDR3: CASSYMGGSYEQYF
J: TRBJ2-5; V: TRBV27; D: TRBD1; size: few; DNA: TGTGCCAGCAGCCGAAAACCCCCGGGACAGAACTTCCCTTTCCAAGAGACCCAGTACTTC; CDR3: CASSRKPPGQNFPFQETQYF
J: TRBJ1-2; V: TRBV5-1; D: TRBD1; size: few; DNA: TGCGCCAGTGGGGGACAGGGAAGAGGCTACACCTTC; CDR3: CASGGQGRGYTF
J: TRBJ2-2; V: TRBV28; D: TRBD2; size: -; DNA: TGTGCCAGCAGTTTACGGACTAGCGGGATTGTCGGGGAGCTGTTTTTT; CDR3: CASSLRTSGIVGELFF
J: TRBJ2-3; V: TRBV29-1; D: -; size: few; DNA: TGCAGCTTCCTCCTGACAGATACGCAGTATTTT; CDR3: CSFLLTDTQYF
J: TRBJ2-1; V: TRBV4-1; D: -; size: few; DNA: TGCGCCAGCAGCCAAGAGGACTGGAAGAATGAGCAGTTCTTC; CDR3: CASSQEDWKNEQFF
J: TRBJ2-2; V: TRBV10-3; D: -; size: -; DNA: TGTGCCATCAGTGACGCCCAGAGGAACACCGGGGAGCTGTTTTTT; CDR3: CAISDAQRNTGELFF
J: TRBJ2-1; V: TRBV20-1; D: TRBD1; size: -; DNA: TGCAGTGCTAGTAGCCAGGGGGCTACTAATGAGCAGTTCTTC; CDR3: CSASSQGATNEQFF
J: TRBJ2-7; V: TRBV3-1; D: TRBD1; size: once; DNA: TGTGCCAGCAGAACCAATCAAGGACAGGGAGTGCAGTACTTC; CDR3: CASRTNQGQGVQYF
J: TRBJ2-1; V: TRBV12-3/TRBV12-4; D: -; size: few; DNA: TGTGCCAGCAATGGCGGGAATCGCGATGAGCAGTTCTTC; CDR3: CASNGGNRDEQFF
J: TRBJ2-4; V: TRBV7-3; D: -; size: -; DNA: TGTGCCAGCAGCTTATATGCAGGTCCTACCAAAAACATTCAGTACTTC; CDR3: CASSLYAGPTKNIQYF
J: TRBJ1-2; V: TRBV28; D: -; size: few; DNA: TGTGCCAGCAGTCCAAAGCCCCTACGGGGCTACACCTTC; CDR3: CASSPKPLRGYTF
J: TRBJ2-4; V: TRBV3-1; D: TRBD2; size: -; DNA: TGTGCCAGCAGCCAAAGGGGAGGGGTAGTCAAAAACATTCAGTACTTC; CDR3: CASSQRGGVVKNIQYF
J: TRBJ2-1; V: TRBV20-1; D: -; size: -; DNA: TGCAGTGCTAGCCTAACGTCTCCGGTCTTC; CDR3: CSASLTSPVF
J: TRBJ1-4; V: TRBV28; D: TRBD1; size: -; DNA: TGTGCCACCAGCGAAGGGGGCACTAATGAAAAACTGTTTTTT; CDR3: CATSEGGTNEKLFF
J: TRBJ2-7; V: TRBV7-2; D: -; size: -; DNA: TGTGCCAGCAGCTTAGCAGTGAGTAACTACGAGCAGTACTTC; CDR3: CASSLAVSNYEQYF
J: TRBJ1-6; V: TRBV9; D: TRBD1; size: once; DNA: TGTGCCAGCAGCGTAGGGGGGACAGACGGTTCACCCCTCCACTTT; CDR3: CASSVGGTDGSPLHF
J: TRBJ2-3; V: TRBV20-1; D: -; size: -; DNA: TGCAGTGCTAGTATGGGGTACACAGATACGCAGTATTTT; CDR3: CSASMGYTDTQYF
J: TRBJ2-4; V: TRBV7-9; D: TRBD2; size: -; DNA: TGTGCCAGCAGCCCTGGGGGGGTAGCCGCGGTGGGTGAAAACATTCAGTACTTC; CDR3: CASSPGGVAAVGENIQYF
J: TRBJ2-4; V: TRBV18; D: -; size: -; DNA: TGTGCCAGCTCACCAGAGGGGGAATGGGCCAAAAACATTCAGTACTTC; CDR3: CASSPEGEWAKNIQYF
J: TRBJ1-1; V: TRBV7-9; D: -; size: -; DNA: TGTGCCAGCAGCCCCCTAGGGGGATGGGGAATGAACACTGAAGCTTTCTTT; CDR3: CASSPLGGWGMNTEAFF
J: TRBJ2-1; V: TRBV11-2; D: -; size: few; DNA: TGTGCCAGCAGCTTACGTCAACTAGGTCGCAATGAGCAGTTCTTC; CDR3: CASSLRQLGRNEQFF
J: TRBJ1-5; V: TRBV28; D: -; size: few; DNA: TGTGCCAGCACCCCTGACGGAGCTCACAATCAGCCCCAGCATTTT; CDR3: CASTPDGAHNQPQHF
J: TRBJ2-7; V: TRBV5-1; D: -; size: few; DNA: TGCGCCAGCTCCGCCGTAGGCGAGCAGTACTTC; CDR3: CASSAVGEQYF
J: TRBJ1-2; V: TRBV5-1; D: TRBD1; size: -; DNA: TGCGCCAGCAGTAGGGGGACAGCGACCCCTAACTATGGCTACACCTTC; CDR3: CASSRGTATPNYGYTF
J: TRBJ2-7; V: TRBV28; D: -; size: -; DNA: TGTGCCAGCAGGAATCGGGCTACTTACTACGAGCAGTACTTC; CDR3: CASRNRATYYEQYF
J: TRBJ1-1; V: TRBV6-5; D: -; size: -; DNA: TGTGCCAGCAGTTACTCTAAAGTAGGGGTAGTAAAGGCTTTCTTT; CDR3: CASSYSKVGVVKAFF
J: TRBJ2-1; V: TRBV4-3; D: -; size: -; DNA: TGCGCCAGCAGCCAAGTTAGTGGGCTTGGCAATGAGCAGTTCTTC; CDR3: CASSQVSGLGNEQFF